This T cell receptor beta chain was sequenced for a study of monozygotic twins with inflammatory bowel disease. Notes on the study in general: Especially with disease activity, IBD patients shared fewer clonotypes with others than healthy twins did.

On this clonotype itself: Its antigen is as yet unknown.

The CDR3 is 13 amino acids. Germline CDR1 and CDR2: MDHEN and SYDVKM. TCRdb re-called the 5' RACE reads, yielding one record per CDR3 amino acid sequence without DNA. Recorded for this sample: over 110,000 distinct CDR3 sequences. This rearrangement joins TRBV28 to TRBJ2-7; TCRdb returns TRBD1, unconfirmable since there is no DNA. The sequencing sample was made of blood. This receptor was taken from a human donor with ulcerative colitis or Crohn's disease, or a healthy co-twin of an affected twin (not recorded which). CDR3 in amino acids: CASSLRPRGEQYF.